These 32 T cell receptor beta chains came from one sample sequenced in a study of blood T cell repertoires in COVID-19. The method was immunoSEQ multiplex PCR; TCRdb's version includes in-frame clones alone and lacks a portion of them. The sample has 270,000 or so clones, approximately 89% seen once. Sequenced material: peripheral blood. These receptors all come from a man in his forties with active or convalescent COVID-19.

The rearrangement joins TRBV5-1 to TRBJ2-3, with 10 bases matching TRBD1. The ends lost 2 bases at V and 4 bases at J; junction bases unmatched: 4. The CDR3 has 15 amino acids. Germline values: CDR1 SGHRS, CDR2 YFSETQ. The CDR3 reads CASSFDRGPPDTQYF. The CDR3 region has the DNA TGCGCCAGCAGCTTCGACAGGGGGCCCCCAGATACGCAGTATTTT. Full variable domain (rest looked up from reference TRBV5-1 and TRBJ2-3): KAGVTQTPRYLIKTRGQQVTLSCSPISGHRSVSWYQQTPGQGLQFLFEYFSETQRNKGNFPGRFSGRQFSNSRSEMNVSTLELGDSALYLCASSFDRGPPDTQYFGPGTRLTVL.

The chain joins TRBV9 to TRBJ2-7, with 7 bases aligning to TRBD1. J gave up 0 bases and V 0 bases, and 0 bases lay outside the gene matches. CDR1 is SGDLS, CDR2 YYNGEE, per germline. This CDR3 spans 14 amino acids. The CDR3, as DNA: TGTGCCAGCAGCGTAGGGGACAGCTCCTACGAGCAGTACTTC. Amino acids: CASSVGDSSYEQYF.

The chain recombines TRBV30 with TRBJ2-2; 9 bases are shared with TRBD1. CDR1 is GTSNPN, CDR2 SVGIG, per germline (reference sequence). The length of the CDR3 is 15 residues. The V and J ends lost 5 bases and 3 bases, in that order; junction bases with no gene match: 7. Here the CDR3 reads CAWDTGGAYTGELFF. The CDR3 DNA reads as TGTGCCTGGGATACAGGGGGCGCGTACACCGGGGAGCTGTTTTTT.

This chain joins TRBV5-1 and TRBJ2-1; TRBD2 is a possible D gene (6 bases). Germline CDR1 is SGHRS and CDR2 is YFSETQ. This CDR3 is built from 15 residues. V was clipped by 6 bases and J by 3 bases, with 16 bases between them. CDR3 sequence reads: CASTAGGGNYNEQFF. CDR3 nucleotide sequence: TGCGCCAGCACTGCGGGCGGAGGGAACTACAATGAGCAGTTCTTC.

In nucleotides, the CDR3 is TGCAGCGTTGAAGAACTCACTATTAATGAGCAGTTCTTC. Translated, it gives CSVEELTINEQFF. V is TRBV29-1 and J is TRBJ2-1, with D unclear. Deletions cut 0 bases from V and 7 bases from J, with 10 bases between. This CDR3 is built from 13 residues. Germline-derived CDR1 and CDR2 are SQVTM and ANQGSEA.

J is TRBJ1-1 and V is TRBV28; tentatively, D is TRBD1 (5 bases). There are 14 residues in the CDR3. The V end lost 2 bases, the J end lost 5 bases, and 12 bases lay between the germline ends. Germline assignment: CDR1 MDHEN and CDR2 SYDVKM. CDR3 sequence (DNA): TGTGCCAGCAGTTTACCAGGGAAGAAGACTGAAGCTTTCTTT. Amino acid sequence: CASSLPGKKTEAFF. Complete variable domain (other parts from reference TRBV28 and TRBJ1-1): DVKVTQSSRYLVKRTGEKVFLECVQDMDHENMFWYRQDPGLGLRLIYFSYDVKMKEKGDIPEGYSVSREKKERFSLILESASTNQTSMYLCASSLPGKKTEAFFGQGTRLTVV.

The chain uses TRBV7-2 and TRBJ2-5, with D possibly matching TRBD2 (5 bases). The ends were cut back, 1 base at V and 7 bases at J, with 13 bases in the middle. The CDR3 has 14 amino acids. Looked up from germline, CDR1 is SGHTA and CDR2 is FQGNSA. The CDR3 loop is CASSLGSKRGTQYF. CDR3 in DNA: TGTGCCAGCAGCTTAGGTTCAAAACGGGGGACCCAGTACTTC.

In DNA form, the CDR3 reads TGTGCTAGTGGTTCTCCCTCCCGCTTAGAGTACTCTGGAAACACCATATATTTT. This encodes CASGSPSRLEYSGNTIYF. J is TRBJ1-3 and V is TRBV12-5, with no clear D. V lost 4 bases and J 0 bases, leaving 19 bases between the germline ends. The CDR3 spans 18 residues. The V gene's germline CDR1 is LGHNT and CDR2 FRNRAP.

This clone was seen a single time. The chain employs TRBV18 and TRBJ1-4; TRBD1 is a possible D gene (5 bases). V was trimmed by 4 bases and J by 4 bases, leaving 13 bases between them. From germline, CDR1 is KGHSH and CDR2 LQKENI. The CDR3 is 15 amino acids. CDR3 in DNA: TGTGCCAGCTCACGCGTGCAGGGTATTAATGAAAAACTGTTTTTT. Translating gives CASSRVQGINEKLFF.

This chain uses TRBV18 with TRBJ1-1, with D tentatively TRBD1 (6 bases). Germline assignment: CDR1 KGHSH and CDR2 LQKENI. V was shortened by 2 bases and J by 1 base, with 11 bases between the two germline ends. CDR3 length: 15 residues. The CDR3 DNA is TGTGCCAGCTCACCATTGGGACACGGGAACACTGAAGCTTTCTTT. It yields the protein CASSPLGHGNTEAFF.

This CDR3 reads CASSQSEGYEQYF. The CDR3 region has the DNA TGTGCCAGCAGCCAATCGGAGGGCTACGAGCAGTACTTC. The chain uses TRBV3-1 (or the pseudogene TRBV3-2) and TRBJ2-7, with a possible D match to TRBD2 (6 bases). The germline V and J ends were trimmed by 2 bases and 3 bases, with 8 bases remaining between them. Germline CDR1 is LGHDT and CDR2 is YNNKEL (reference sequence). This CDR3 is built from 13 residues.

The chain joins TRBV9 to TRBJ1-2, with D possibly matching TRBD1 (5 bases). CDR1 is SGDLS, CDR2 YYNGEE, per germline. The CDR3 is 15 amino acids. The germline V and J ends were trimmed by 0 bases and 4 bases, with 13 bases remaining between them. CDR3 protein: CASSVGWEQAYGYTF. The CDR3 region has the DNA TGTGCCAGCAGCGTAGGGTGGGAACAGGCCTATGGCTACACCTTC.

The chain joins TRBV4-1 to TRBJ2-1; 7 nucleotides line up with TRBD2. The CDR3 totals 15 residues. Losses at the gene ends were 2 bases for V and 5 bases for J; bases not matched to a gene: 6. CDR1 is MGHRA and CDR2 is YSYEKL in the germline V gene. The CDR3 is CASSQPRTRHNEQFF. The CDR3 nucleotides read TGCGCCAGCAGCCAACCCCGGACTAGGCACAATGAGCAGTTCTTC.

The chain employs TRBV10-3 and TRBJ2-1; a possible D gene is TRBD1 (6 bases). V was shortened by 0 bases and J by 0 bases, with 12 bases between the two germline ends. CDR1 and CDR2 from the germline V gene are ENHRY and SYGVKD. CDR3 length: 17 residues. The CDR3 DNA sequence: TGTGCCATCAGTGAGTCCGGACAGAGCGACTCCTACAATGAGCAGTTCTTC. Translation: CAISESGQSDSYNEQFF.

This clone was observed a few times. The chain links TRBV7-2 to TRBJ1-1, with a tentative D call TRBD1 (6 bases). Trimming took 3 bases from V and 8 from J, leaving 16 bases between them. CDR1 is SGHTA and CDR2 is FQGNSA in the germline V gene. The CDR3 runs 14 residues. CDR3: CASSLGHHSLEAFF. The CDR3 DNA reads TGTGCCAGCAGCTTGGGACACCACTCACTGGAAGCTTTCTTT.

The gene calls are TRBV27 and TRBJ1-6; no firm D call. This CDR3 has 12 amino acids. Trimming took off 3 bases at V and 7 bases at J, with 4 bases between the two ends. Germline CDR1 reads MNHEY; CDR2 reads SMNVEV (reference sequence). The CDR3 coding sequence is TGTGCCAGCAGTTTCGCGAATTCACCCCTCCACTTT. Its protein is CASSFANSPLHF.

The rearrangement links TRBV24-1 to TRBJ1-2; possible D gene TRBD1, 6 bases. The length of the CDR3 is 14 residues. V was shortened by 5 bases and J by 6 bases, with 15 bases between the two germline ends. Germline CDR1 reads KGHDR; CDR2 reads SFDVKD. CDR3 amino acids: CATSGSPAGDGYTF. The CDR3 DNA reads TGTGCCACCAGTGGCTCTCCGGCAGGGGATGGCTACACCTTC.

The chain links TRBV11-1 to TRBJ2-3, with D unresolved. CDR3 length equals 14 residues. Germline CDR1 is SGHAT and CDR2 is FQDESV (reference sequence). Deletions cut 8 bases from V and 1 base from J, with 13 bases between. The CDR3 region has the DNA TGTGCCAGCCAGAGAGGTGGCCGCACAGATACGCAGTATTTT. The encoded protein is CASQRGGRTDTQYF.

V and J are TRBV5-1 and TRBJ1-2, with D perhaps TRBD1 (5 bases). Germline V gene lookup returns CDR1 SGHRS and CDR2 YFSETQ. Trimming removed 2 bases at V and 4 bases at J, with 12 bases between. The CDR3 runs to 14 residues. In DNA, the CDR3 is TGCGCCAGCAGCTTACGGGGGGAAGTCTATGGCTACACCTTC. It encodes CASSLRGEVYGYTF.

V usage is TRBV11-2 and J usage is TRBJ2-3; 10 bases are a match to TRBD2. The germline V gene has CDR1 SGHAT and CDR2 FQNNGV. The CDR3 is 16 residues long. Trimming removed 0 bases from V and 7 bases from J; junction bases left unmatched: 7. For the CDR3, the DNA is TGTGCCAGCAGCTTAGAAGGTAGCGGGGGGATAAATACGCAGTATTTT. Protein product: CASSLEGSGGINTQYF.

CDR3 in DNA: TGTGCCAGCAGCCCCATAGGGCGGGATAACTACGAGCAGTACTTC. Protein product: CASSPIGRDNYEQYF. The genes are TRBV3-1 (or the pseudogene TRBV3-2) and TRBJ2-7; perhaps TRBD2 as D (6 bases). Trimming took off 4 bases at V and 3 bases at J, with 16 bases between the two ends. CDR1 and CDR2 from the germline V gene are LGHDT and YNNKEL (reference sequence). The CDR3 covers 15 residues.

The rearrangement uses TRBV24-1 and TRBJ1-5; D call uncertain. Germline assignment: CDR1 KGHDR and CDR2 SFDVKD. The CDR3 contains 14 residues. Trimming left V 3 bases short and J 9 bases short, with 14 bases between. The CDR3 region is CATSDRSLIWPQHF. For the CDR3, the DNA is TGTGCCACCAGTGATAGGAGTCTTATATGGCCCCAGCATTTT.

The chain combines TRBV28 with TRBJ1-5; 7 bases are a match to TRBD1. The V and J ends lost 4 bases and 6 bases, in that order; junction bases with no gene match: 9. This CDR3 comprises 15 residues. Germline V gene data show CDR1 as MDHEN and CDR2 as SYDVKM. The CDR3: CASSSTPGGGQPQHF. As DNA, the CDR3 is TGTGCCAGCAGTTCTACGCCAGGGGGAGGTCAGCCCCAGCATTTT.

The chain employs TRBV27 and TRBJ2-1; TRBD2 matches at 12 bases. Germline V lookup: CDR1 MNHEY, CDR2 SMNVEV (reference sequence). CDR3 length equals 17 residues. The V gene end was trimmed by 5 bases and the J gene end by 7 bases; junction bases not matched to a gene: 12. Here the CDR3 reads CASSVLNLAGGPNEQFF. The CDR3 coding sequence is TGTGCCAGCAGTGTACTTAACCTAGCGGGAGGGCCGAATGAGCAGTTCTTC.

The CDR3 coding sequence is TGTGCCGTTACCCTCGCCAGGAATCAAAATGGCTACACCTTC. Protein: CAVTLARNQNGYTF. This chain joins TRBV28 and TRBJ1-2, with unresolved D. Germline V gives CDR1 MDHEN, CDR2 SYDVKM. This CDR3 is built from 14 residues. V dropped 11 bases and J dropped 6 bases, with 22 bases sitting between them.

The chain joins TRBV6-2 or TRBV6-3 to TRBJ1-2; D call uncertain. The CDR3 extends over 14 amino acids. Germline V gene data show CDR1 as MNHEY and CDR2 as SVGEGT. V was shortened by 4 bases and J by 5 bases, with 14 bases between the two germline ends. The CDR3 is CASSSYSLLYGYTF. CDR3 coding DNA: TGTGCCAGCAGTTCGTACAGCCTCCTTTATGGCTACACCTTC.

The chain recombines TRBV15 with TRBJ2-7; maybe TRBD1 (7 bases). The CDR3 sequence is 15 residues long. Germline values: CDR1 LNHNV, CDR2 YYDKDF (reference sequence). V was pared by 0 bases and J by 6 bases, with 15 bases between. The DNA of the CDR3 is TGTGCCACCAGCAGAGAGGGGGGACAGTTACGCGAGCAGTACTTC. Protein sequence: CATSREGGQLREQYF.

The CDR3 reads CASRIEGDTEAFF. The CDR3 coding sequence is TGTGCCAGCCGTATTGAGGGGGACACTGAAGCTTTCTTT. This chain uses TRBV2 with TRBJ1-1, with D possibly matching TRBD1 (6 bases). The CDR3 covers 13 residues. The germline gives CDR1 SNHLY, CDR2 FYNNEI. V lost 8 bases and J lost 3, with 13 bases in between.

This rearrangement joins TRBV7-3 to TRBJ2-2; 11 nucleotides agree with TRBD1. The V gene end was trimmed by 6 bases and the J gene end by 4 bases; junction bases not matched to a gene: 4. This CDR3 comprises 15 residues. Germline V CDR1 and CDR2: SGHTA, FQGTGA. Written as DNA, the CDR3 is TGTGCCAGCAGTTCCGGGACAGGGGGCACCGGGGAGCTGTTTTTT. This codes for CASSSGTGGTGELFF.

This chain links TRBV2 with TRBJ2-3; D unresolved. CDR1 and CDR2 from the germline V gene are SNHLY and FYNNEI. CDR3 length equals 15 residues. V lost 5 bases to trimming and J lost 0 bases, with 12 bases between them. The chain's CDR3 is CASSIGSPSTDTQYF. DNA for the CDR3: TGTGCCAGCAGTATCGGTTCTCCTAGCACAGATACGCAGTATTTT.

The J gene is TRBJ2-6, the V gene TRBV25-1; D is ambiguous. CDR3 size: 13 residues. The germline gives CDR1 MGHDK, CDR2 SYGVNS. Trimming removed 7 bases from V and 1 base from J, with 5 bases in between. The CDR3 DNA follows: TGTGCCAGCACCTTTTCTGGGGCCAACGTCCTGACTTTC. Residues: CASTFSGANVLTF.

This chain joins TRBV7-3 and TRBJ2-3; D might be TRBD2 (5 bases). Germline V CDR1 and CDR2: SGHTA, FQGTGA. The V and J ends lost 5 bases and 2 bases respectively, with 11 bases between them. The CDR3 is 14 residues long. CDR3 in amino acids: CASSPTRNTDTQYF. The DNA of the CDR3 is TGTGCCAGCAGCCCAACTAGGAACACAGATACGCAGTATTTT.